A single sample is the source of the 20 T cell receptor beta chains below, sequenced in a study of blood T cells in healthy people across ages. Alongside a J-beta primer mix, a sample-barcoded 5' primer served in a second PCR lasting about 7 to 11 cycles. TCRdb re-called the 5' RACE reads with MiXCR, one entry per CDR3 protein. In the table there are 780,000 or so distinct CDR3 sequences, 56% of which are singletons. Sequenced material: blood. All receptors derive from a man aged 40-50 years in good health.

This clonotype was observed a handful of times. The chain is built from TRBV9 and TRBJ1-2, with a tentative D call TRBD1 (6 bases). There are 12 residues in the CDR3. In germline, CDR1 is SGDLS, CDR2 YYNGEE. Between the trimmed V and J ends, which lost 7 bases and 2 bases, there was a span of 9 bases. The CDR3 spells CASQTGNYGYTF. The DNA for the CDR3 is TGTGCCAGCCAAACAGGGAACTATGGCTACACCTTC.

The chain combines TRBV12-3 or TRBV12-4 with TRBJ1-5; TRBD1 matches 9 bases. The CDR3 covers 15 residues. V lost 6 bases and J lost 7; bases outside the gene matches: 10. The CDR3 DNA sequence: TGTGCCAGCAGCCCCGGGACAGGGAGGATGCAGCCCCAGCATTTT. Residues: CASSPGTGRMQPQHF.

This chain links TRBV28 with TRBJ2-3, with a tentative D call TRBD2 (5 bases). V lost 5 bases, J lost 6 bases, and 15 bases lay in between. There are 14 residues in the CDR3. Looked up from germline, CDR1 is MDHEN and CDR2 is SYDVKM. The CDR3 sequence: CASSLPRRSDTQYF. The DNA for the CDR3 is TGTGCCAGCAGTCTACCCAGGAGGTCGGATACGCAGTATTTT.

CDR3 DNA: TGCAGTGCTAGAGCGCTGGGCCGAAATCAGCCCCAGCATTTT. Its translation is CSARALGRNQPQHF. V and J are TRBV20-1 and TRBJ1-5; D gene uncertain. Trimming pared 1 base from V and 4 bases from J, leaving 11 bases between. Germline CDR1 and CDR2: DFQATT and SNEGSKA (reference sequence). The CDR3 contains 14 residues.

CDR3 bases: TGTGCTAGTGGCCCGTTCGGGGGAGAGACCCAGTACTTC. This sequence encodes CASGPFGGETQYF. The chain employs TRBV12-5 and TRBJ2-5, with D perhaps TRBD2 (6 bases). In germline, CDR1 is LGHNT, CDR2 FRNRAP. V dropped 6 bases and J dropped 4 bases, with 12 bases sitting between them. The CDR3 loop spans 13 amino acids.

The rearrangement links TRBV27 to TRBJ1-2; unclear D gene. Trimming removed 5 bases at V and 2 bases at J, with 9 bases between. The V gene's germline CDR1 is MNHEY and CDR2 SMNVEV (reference sequence). This CDR3 contains 13 residues. This CDR3 is CASSGGMNYGYTF. The CDR3 DNA reads as TGTGCCAGCAGTGGTGGGATGAACTATGGCTACACCTTC.

This rearrangement joins TRBV27 to TRBJ1-1; 10 nucleotides line up with TRBD1. V dropped 2 bases and J dropped 10; count of bases not matched to a gene: 7. CDR1 is MNHEY, CDR2 SMNVEV, per germline (reference sequence). The length of the CDR3 is 14 residues. The CDR3 is CASSLGDRGSAAFF. The CDR3 region has the DNA TGTGCCAGCAGTTTAGGGGACAGGGGTTCTGCAGCTTTCTTT.

V is TRBV10-2 and J is TRBJ1-2, with D maybe TRBD1 (6 bases). The CDR3 totals 13 residues. The germline V gene has CDR1 WSHSY and CDR2 SAAADI. Trimming took off 4 bases at V and 5 bases at J, with 11 bases between the two ends. CDR3 DNA: TGCGCCAGCAGTGCGGGGGCTAGTTATGGCTACACCTTC. Its protein is CASSAGASYGYTF.

The chain recombines TRBV29-1 with TRBJ1-1; TRBD1 agrees at 11 bases. Germline V lookup: CDR1 SQVTM, CDR2 ANQGSEA. The CDR3 consists of 15 residues. Trimming took 5 bases from V and 4 from J; bases not matched to a gene: 9. The CDR3 loop reads CSVNTGTGGPTEAFF. Here the CDR3 DNA reads TGCAGCGTTAACACCGGGACAGGGGGACCCACTGAAGCTTTCTTT.

This chain uses TRBV4-1 with TRBJ1-2; no definite D call. The CDR3 length is 13 residues. The V gene lost 0 bases and the J gene lost 5 bases, with 7 bases spanning the gap. Per the germline V gene, CDR1 is MGHRA and CDR2 is YSYEKL. The CDR3 DNA reads TGCGCCAGCAGCCAAGATGCGGGTTATGGCTACACCTTC. This gives the protein CASSQDAGYGYTF.

V is TRBV12-3 or TRBV12-4 and J is TRBJ2-5, with 7 bases that match TRBD1. The closer fit of TRBJ2-7 to the DNA end suggests the J call may be wrong. The CDR3 length is 15 residues. The CDR3 DNA reads TGTGCCAGCACCCTTCGGCACAGGGGTCCCTACGAGCAGTACTTC. This codes for CASTLRHRGPYEQYF.

V usage is TRBV20-1 and J usage is TRBJ2-7; 9 bases line up with TRBD1. The germline CDR1 and CDR2 sequences are DFQATT and SNEGSKA (reference sequence). The length of the CDR3 is 17 residues. With V trimmed by 2 bases and J by 3 bases, 14 bases remained unmatched. The DNA for the CDR3 is TGCAGTGCTAGATGGGACAGGGCCAGACAGGGGGGCTACGAGCAGTACTTC. Translation: CSARWDRARQGGYEQYF.

This clonotype has just a few counts. V is TRBV4-2 and J is TRBJ1-6, with D unresolved. This CDR3 contains 14 residues. Trimming took off 1 base at V and 5 bases at J, with 6 bases between the two ends. Germline CDR1 reads LGHNA; CDR2 reads YNFKEQ. The CDR3 DNA reads TGTGCCAGCAGCCAAGTGGGTGATAATTCACCCCTCCACTTT. This sequence encodes CASSQVGDNSPLHF.

V and J are TRBV6-2 or TRBV6-3 and TRBJ1-6; D gene unclear. The V gene's germline CDR1 is MNHEY and CDR2 SVGEGT. The CDR3 is 13 residues long. Trimming took off 4 bases at V and 1 base at J, with 2 bases between the two ends. CDR3 sequence (DNA): TGTGCCAGCAGTTTATCCTATAATTCACCCCTCCACTTT. Residues: CASSLSYNSPLHF.

This sequence joins TRBV27 and TRBJ2-5; 9 nucleotides line up with TRBD1. V trimming: 5 bases; J trimming: 5 bases; junction bases outside the gene matches: 9. The CDR3 spans 15 residues. Germline-derived CDR1 and CDR2 are MNHEY and SMNVEV (reference sequence). CDR3 residues: CASSLVGTGWETQYF. The DNA for the CDR3 is TGTGCCAGCAGTCTAGTTGGGACAGGGTGGGAGACCCAGTACTTC.

The chain employs TRBV10-2 and TRBJ1-5, with D perhaps TRBD1 (5 bases). From germline, CDR1 is WSHSY and CDR2 SAAADI. The CDR3 is 16 amino acids. Trimming removed 4 bases at V and 1 base at J, with 14 bases between. CDR3 loop: CASSGPGGRSNQPQHF. The CDR3 region has the DNA TGCGCCAGCAGTGGTCCCGGGGGTAGGAGCAATCAGCCCCAGCATTTT.

The V and J genes are TRBV14 and TRBJ1-2, with D maybe TRBD1 (6 bases). This CDR3 has 15 amino acids. Trimming removed 1 base at V and 6 bases at J, with 15 bases between. Per the germline V gene, CDR1 is SGHDN and CDR2 is FVKESK. As DNA, the CDR3 is TGTGCCAGCAGCCAAGGTTGGGGGCGCGGAAATGGCTACACCTTC. This gives the protein CASSQGWGRGNGYTF.

The chain has TRBV11-3 and TRBJ2-7, with a tentative D call TRBD2 (6 bases). The CDR3 extends over 13 amino acids. The V and J ends lost 1 base and 5 bases respectively, with 9 bases between them. CDR1 is SGHNT, CDR2 YENEEA, per germline. DNA for the CDR3: TGTGCCAGCAGCTTAGTATGGGGGGACGAGCAGTACTTC. As protein: CASSLVWGDEQYF. Variable domain in full (rest from reference TRBV11-3 and TRBJ2-7): EAGVVQSPRYKIIEKKQPVAFWCNPISGHNTLYWYLQNLGQGPELLIRYENEEAVDDSQLPKDRFSAERLKGVDSTLKIQPAELGDSAVYLCASSLVWGDEQYFGPGTRLTVT.

The rearrangement joins TRBV7-2 to TRBJ2-4, with 7 bases aligning to TRBD1. Germline V gene sequence: CDR1 SGHTA, CDR2 FQGNSA. V was pared by 5 bases and J by 7 bases, with 8 bases of the junction left unmatched. The CDR3 covers 14 residues. Here the CDR3 DNA reads TGTGCCAGCAGCCCGGACAGGTGGGGGAACATTCAGTACTTC. Encoded protein: CASSPDRWGNIQYF.

The genes are TRBV9 and TRBJ2-1; D gene uncertain. The CDR3 extends over 12 amino acids. Trimming removed 4 bases at V and 7 bases at J, with 9 bases between. CDR1 SGDLS and CDR2 YYNGEE come from the germline V gene. The CDR3 DNA sequence: TGTGCCAGCAGCCCACCCTCGAATGAGCAGTTCTTC. Its protein is CASSPPSNEQFF.